This T cell receptor (beta chain) appears in the sequencing data of a study of long-term antiretroviral therapy in people with HIV. The study, taken as a whole, reports: Increased diversity was seen after ART, yet it remained lower than in transplant donor controls.

Sequencing relied on immunoSEQ assay v3.0, run at survey level. Sequencing was performed with immunoSEQ multiplex PCR; in TCRdb, only in-frame clones are kept and a portion is missing. The sample consists of more than 20,000 clones, 82% of them appearing once. V gave up 5 bases and J gave up 1 base, with 18 bases separating them. Looked up from germline, CDR1 is LNHDA and CDR2 is SQIVND (reference sequence). The CDR3 covers 17 residues. Points on this clone: Its antigen is not known.

The sequences come from unsorted PBMCs, collected 0.3 years after starting antiretroviral therapy. The chain is built from TRBV19 and TRBJ1-5, with a tentative D call TRBD1 (6 bases). This TCR was recovered from a middle-aged man with HIV. CDR3 loop: CASSGETQGVSNQPQHF. The CDR3 DNA is TGTGCCAGTAGTGGGGAAACACAGGGTGTGAGCAATCAGCCCCAGCATTTT.